This TCR beta chain was retrieved from a study of early T cells in non-severe SARS-CoV-2 infection. The germline V gene encodes CDR1 DFQATT and CDR2 SNEGSKA (reference sequence). This CDR3 is 14 amino acids long. The ends lost 4 bases at V and 5 bases at J; junction bases unmatched: 9. TCRdb used MiXCR to reprocess the 5' RACE reads, holding one entry per CDR3 protein. The sample contains 75,000 or so distinct CDR3 sequences, 12% of which appear only once. Findings and caveats of the study: VDJdb matching favored anti-spike CD8 responses, missing private and CD4 specificities.

This clonotype was seen a few times. Its cognate antigen is unknown. The receptor was isolated from an adult who was a healthcare worker with PCR-confirmed SARS-CoV-2 infection or an uninfected control (not recorded which). The sequenced material came from whole blood. The chain combines TRBV20-1 with TRBJ1-2; 8 nucleotides align to TRBD1. CDR3 sequence (DNA): TGCAGTGCTAAGCCCCCAGGGGGCGAATATGGCTACACCTTC. Its protein is CSAKPPGGEYGYTF.